This T cell receptor (beta chain) was documented in a study of T cells after posttransplantation cyclophosphamide. General study results and limits: Donor CD8+ memory clones often dominated recipient blood repertoires at later times. TRB clonality was highly associated with recipient CMV seropositivity and reactivation.

This clone was detected ten times or more. The antigen remains undetermined. Method: immunoSEQ multiplex PCR; TCRdb's copy keeps in-frame clones and lacks some. The profile covers over 25,000 clones, none occurring a single time. Germline trimming cut 0 bases from V and 3 bases from J; bases unmatched to any gene: 10. The CDR3 consists of 17 residues. Germline V lookup: CDR1 MRHNA, CDR2 SNTAGT. The chain has TRBV6-4 and TRBJ2-7; TRBD1 matches at 8 bases. The receptor was derived from a woman aged 55-70 years in good health, CMV-negative, and a related stem cell transplant donor. Sequences were obtained from PBMCs. Here the CDR3 DNA reads TGTGCCAGCAGTGACTCAGCGCACCGACAGGGGATCTACGAGCAGTACTTC. It yields the protein CASSDSAHRQGIYEQYF.